This T cell receptor (beta chain) was obtained from a study of OX40 agonist ivuxolimab in advanced cancers. Produced via immunoSEQ multiplex PCR; TCRdb's table is partial and in-frame only. The sample lists about 84,000 clones, around nine tenths occurring once. Germline loops: CDR1 SGHVS, CDR2 FQNEAQ. This CDR3 spans 12 amino acids. V lost 7 bases, J lost 4 bases, and 10 bases lay in between. The clonotype was recovered from an adult with an advanced solid tumor such as melanoma, head and neck, liver or kidney cancer. This chain links TRBV7-8 with TRBJ2-5; D is unresolved. Sequenced here: CD4+ or CD8+ T cells sorted from blood, sampled in a trial of the OX40 agonist ivuxolimab. CDR3 bases: TGTGCCAGCACCAGGACGTTAGAGACCCAGTACTTC. Its translation: CASTRTLETQYF.